The present entry profiles one T cell receptor beta chain with its context. The use of a sample-barcoded 5' primer and a J-beta primer mix characterized a second PCR of 7 to 11 cycles. MiXCR was run by TCRdb on the 5' RACE reads, yielding one entry per CDR3 protein. The table shows around 870,000 distinct CDR3 sequences, with roughly 26% occurring only once. This entry belongs to a study of blood T cells in healthy people across ages. The J segment lost 12 bases and the V segment lost 4 bases, leaving 8 bases of the junction unmatched. From germline, CDR1 is MGHDK and CDR2 SYGVNS. The CDR3 runs to 12 residues.

This clonotype was sampled from a woman of 80 years or more in good health. The sequenced sample consisted of blood. This chain uses TRBV25-1 with TRBJ1-2, with TRBD1 identical over 7 bases. As DNA, the CDR3 is TGTGCCAGCAGTGCCATGGGACAGAATCACACCTTC. Protein sequence: CASSAMGQNHTF.